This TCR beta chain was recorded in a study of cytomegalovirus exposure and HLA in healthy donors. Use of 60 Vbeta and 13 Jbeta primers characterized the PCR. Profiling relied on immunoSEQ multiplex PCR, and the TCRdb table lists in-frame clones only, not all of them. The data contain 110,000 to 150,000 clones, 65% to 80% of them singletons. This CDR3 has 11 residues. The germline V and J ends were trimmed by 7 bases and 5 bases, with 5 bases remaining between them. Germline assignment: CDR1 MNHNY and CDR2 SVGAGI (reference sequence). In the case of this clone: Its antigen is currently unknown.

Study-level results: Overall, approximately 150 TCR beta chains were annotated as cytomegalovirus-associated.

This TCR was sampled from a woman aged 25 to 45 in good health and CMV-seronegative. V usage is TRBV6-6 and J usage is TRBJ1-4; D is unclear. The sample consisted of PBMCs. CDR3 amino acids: CASTRNEKLFF. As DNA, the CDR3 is TGTGCCAGCACCCGGAATGAAAAACTGTTTTTT.